Each of the 20 T cell receptor beta chains below was sequenced from the same sample in a study of T-cell reconstitution after alpha-beta-depleted transplantation in children (dated by TCRdb to between 2015 and 2016). Libraries were built with PCR. The sample was run on an Illumina HiSeq 2500. Molecular barcoding was employed in the preparation of TCR libraries, with unique molecular identifiers being used to normalize TCRbeta repertoire quantification. The public reads were reprocessed in TCRdb via fastp at Q25 and MiXCR, keeping in-frame beta chains. Entries are consolidated by CDR3 protein sequence, retaining the most common genes and DNA. Counted in this sample were approximately 520,000 distinct CDR3 sequences; around a third of them appeared once. The ten largest clones represent around 2.5% of the sample. The material was PBMCs from the stem cell graft donor, obtained from the stem cell graft. These receptors were collected from a human donor who donated a stem cell graft to a child with aplastic anemia.

J is TRBJ2-2 and V is TRBV18; TRBD2 matches 11 bases. The germline gives CDR1 KGHSH, CDR2 LQKENI. This CDR3 has 14 residues. The V segment lost 8 bases and the J segment 4 bases; nucleotides outside the gene matches: 3. The CDR3 DNA reads as TGTGCCAGCGATGGGACTAGCGGCACCGGGGAGCTGTTTTTT. Its protein is CASDGTSGTGELFF.

CDR3 region: CASSLEGPVSYNEQFF. In nucleotides, the CDR3 is TGCGCCAGCAGCTTGGAGGGGCCGGTCTCCTACAATGAGCAGTTCTTC. The rearrangement uses TRBV5-1 and TRBJ2-1, with a weak D call TRBD1 (5 bases). CDR1 and CDR2 (germline): SGHRS, YFSETQ. Trimming shortened V by 0 bases and J by 0 bases, and 10 bases separated the two germline ends. The CDR3 runs 16 residues. Combining the CDR3 with reference TRBV5-1 and TRBJ2-1 gives the whole variable domain KAGVTQTPRYLIKTRGQQVTLSCSPISGHRSVSWYQQTPGQGLQFLFEYFSETQRNKGNFPGRFSGRQFSNSRSEMNVSTLELGDSALYLCASSLEGPVSYNEQFFGPGTRLTVL.

The chain recombines TRBV4-3 with TRBJ1-6; D is uncertain. Germline loops: CDR1 LGHNA, CDR2 YSLEER. The V end was cut by 1 base, the J end by 7 bases, with 11 bases between. The CDR3 extends over 15 amino acids. CDR3 amino acids: CASSQGIRINSPLHF. As DNA, the CDR3 is TGCGCCAGCAGCCAAGGGATAAGAATCAATTCACCCCTCCACTTT.

The chain is built from TRBV29-1 and TRBJ2-5; 10 bases line up with TRBD2. With 7 bases clipped from V and 5 bases from J, the junction kept 4 bases outside the gene matches. CDR3 length equals 12 residues. CDR1 and CDR2 (germline): SQVTM, ANQGSEA. CDR3 sequence (DNA): TGCAGCGGAACTAGCGGGGCCGAGACCCAGTACTTC. Protein sequence: CSGTSGAETQYF. The variable domain in full, with the rest retrieved from reference TRBV29-1 and TRBJ2-5, is SAVISQKPSRDICQRGTSLTIQCQVDSQVTMMFWYRQQPGQSLTLIATANQGSEATYESGFVIDKFPISRPNLTFSTLTVSNMSPEDSSIYLCSGTSGAETQYFGPGTRLLVL.

This chain connects TRBV30 to TRBJ1-3, with 10 bases lining up with TRBD1. J lost 7 bases, V lost 4 bases, and 4 bases had no gene match. Germline V gene sequence: CDR1 GTSNPN, CDR2 SVGIG (reference sequence). The CDR3 covers 13 residues. The CDR3 coding sequence is TGTGCCTGGAACTTGGACAGGGGGAACACCATATATTTT. Translation: CAWNLDRGNTIYF.

In its sample, this clonotype was seen a few times. J is TRBJ2-4 and V is TRBV12-3 or TRBV12-4, with 11 bases that match TRBD2. The CDR3 loop spans 19 amino acids. V was clipped by 1 base and J by 1 base; unmatched bases: 9. The CDR3 sequence is CASSLDSGRAEKAKNIQYF. The CDR3 DNA is TGTGCCAGCAGTTTAGATAGCGGGAGGGCCGAGAAGGCCAAAAACATTCAGTACTTC.

The V call is TRBV4-3, the J call TRBJ2-1; possible D gene TRBD1, 6 bases. The V gene lost 0 bases and the J gene lost 7 bases, with 10 bases spanning the gap. Per the germline V gene, CDR1 is LGHNA and CDR2 is YSLEER. The CDR3 consists of 14 residues. For the CDR3, the DNA is TGCGCCAGCAGCCAAGAATACAGGGAAAATGAGCAGTTCTTC. It codes for CASSQEYRENEQFF.

This chain joins TRBV7-8 and TRBJ2-7; no definite D call. Germline V gene sequence: CDR1 SGHVS, CDR2 FQNEAQ. This CDR3 contains 14 residues. V shed 4 bases and J shed 5 bases, with 15 bases lying between them. The CDR3 loop reads CASSYGPLRNEQYV. DNA for the CDR3: TGTGCCAGCAGCTACGGGCCGCTTAGGAACGAGCAGTACGTC.

V and J are TRBV7-6 and TRBJ1-2; possibly TRBD1 for D (5 bases). Deletions cut 0 bases from V and 4 bases from J, with 12 bases between. Germline V gives CDR1 SGHVS, CDR2 FNYEAQ. This CDR3 has 15 residues. The CDR3 here is CASSLALAGTYGYTF. The CDR3, as DNA: TGTGCCAGCAGCTTAGCTCTGGCAGGGACCTATGGCTACACCTTC.

The CDR3 sequence is CASTKGVRNTEAFF. CDR3 DNA: TGTGCCAGCACCAAGGGGGTCCGGAACACTGAAGCTTTCTTT. The chain couples TRBV6-1 to TRBJ1-1, with a possible D match to TRBD1 (6 bases). V was trimmed by 7 bases and J by 1 base, leaving 13 bases between them. The germline V gene encodes CDR1 MNHNS and CDR2 SASEGT. This CDR3 region has 14 residues.

V is TRBV10-2 and J is TRBJ1-5, with D unclear. This CDR3 has 13 amino acids. CDR1 WSHSY and CDR2 SAAADI come from the germline V gene. Trimming stripped 4 bases from V and 6 bases from J, with 10 bases between. Here the CDR3 DNA reads TGCGCCAGCAGTGTAGGGAAGGGTCAGCCCCAGCATTTT. Encoded protein: CASSVGKGQPQHF.

This clonotype occurred a few times. The J gene is TRBJ2-7, the V gene TRBV15; a weak D match, TRBD1 (6 bases). Germline V gives CDR1 LNHNV, CDR2 YYDKDF (reference sequence). Between the trimmed V and J ends, which lost 2 bases and 7 bases, there was a span of 9 bases. The CDR3 is made up of 12 amino acids. CDR3 DNA sequence: TGTGCCACCAGCAGATCGACAGGTGAGCAGTACGTC. Translating gives CATSRSTGEQYV.

On this clonotype itself: At one boundary the junction diverges from the germline segment, which might be a read error. The chain couples TRBV28 to TRBJ2-1; 9 nucleotides align to TRBD2. The length of the CDR3 is 15 residues. From germline, CDR1 is MDHEN and CDR2 SYDVKM. The CDR3 sequence: CASRWTSDTYNQQFF. The CDR3 DNA is TGTGCCAGCAGGTGGACTAGCGATACCTACAATCAGCAGTTCTTC.

The rearrangement joins TRBV25-1 to TRBJ1-2; D might be TRBD1 (5 bases). From germline, CDR1 is MGHDK and CDR2 SYGVNS. V lost 2 bases and J lost 3, with 13 bases in between. The CDR3 is 15 amino acids. The DNA for the CDR3 is TGTGCCAGCAGTGAAGGGACGGAGGGTTACTATGGCTACACCTTC. Amino acid sequence: CASSEGTEGYYGYTF.

This clonotype was picked up a small number of times. The gene calls are TRBV20-1 and TRBJ1-1, with a tentative D call TRBD1 (6 bases). CDR1 is DFQATT, CDR2 SNEGSKA, per germline (reference sequence). Trimming left V 6 bases short and J 7 bases short, with 12 bases between. The CDR3 runs to 11 residues. DNA for the CDR3: TGCAGTGCGTACAGGGAGGGTGAAGCTTTCTTT. As protein: CSAYREGEAFF.

CDR3 DNA sequence: TGTGCCAGCAGTTTAATACGGCTAGTTGAGCAGTTCTTC. Translated, it gives CASSLIRLVEQFF. The chain recombines TRBV12-3 or TRBV12-4 with TRBJ2-1, with unresolved D. This CDR3 comprises 13 residues. V was trimmed by 2 bases and J by 9 bases, leaving 11 bases between them.

This clonotype came up a few times. The chain uses TRBV12-3 or TRBV12-4 and TRBJ1-1, with D tentatively TRBD1 (6 bases). Trimming took off 4 bases at V and 4 bases at J, with 10 bases between the two ends. This CDR3 spans 13 amino acids. The CDR3 is CASSSGGATEAFF. Written as DNA, the CDR3 is TGTGCCAGCAGTTCTGGGGGGGCCACTGAAGCTTTCTTT.

The gene calls are TRBV5-2 and TRBJ2-1; the tabulated D call, TRBD2, remains unverified against the DNA. TRBV5-2 has pseudogene status. This CDR3 has 17 amino acids. The DNA of the CDR3 is TGTGCCATGGGCTTGGGGCTAGCGGGAAGCTCCTACAATGAGCAGTTCTTC. The encoded protein is CAMGLGLAGSSYNEQFF.

The rearrangement uses TRBV20-1 and TRBJ1-5, with D possibly being TRBD1 (6 bases). Germline lookup yields CDR1 DFQATT and CDR2 SNEGSKA (reference sequence). V was clipped by 6 bases and J by 7 bases, with 19 bases between them. The CDR3 is 14 residues long. As DNA, the CDR3 is TGCAGTGCCGCTTGGGGGCCAGGGGACCAGCCCCAGCATTTT. Amino acids: CSAAWGPGDQPQHF.

The table lists this clonotype with a few counts. This chain uses TRBV6-6 with TRBJ2-7, with D possibly being TRBD2 (6 bases). The CDR3 loop spans 11 amino acids. Germline V gene sequence: CDR1 MNHNY, CDR2 SVGAGI (reference sequence). The V end lost 8 bases, the J end lost 4 bases, and 9 bases lay between the germline ends. The CDR3 DNA follows: TGTGCCAGCGGGACTGGTTACGAGCAGTACGTC. It encodes CASGTGYEQYV.